Following are 29 T cell receptor beta chains from one sample sequenced in a study of CD4 T cells in relation to SARS-CoV-2 and coronaviruses. The repertoire was sequenced with immunoSEQ multiplex PCR; TCRdb's copy has only in-frame clones and lacks some. The repertoire has about 16,000 clones, about four fifths of them found once; the top ten carry roughly 15%. For these receptors, no antigen is known. The unexposed donors gave CD4+ T cells in about 2010-2019, prior to COVID-19. After nine to ten days of culture, CD4+ T cells were isolated. Sequences were obtained from CD4+ T cells from PBMCs, cultured in vitro. These receptors came from a human donor in good health.

The gene calls are TRBV6-5 and TRBJ1-2, with D hard to call. This CDR3 is 14 amino acids long. V was pared by 7 bases and J by 2 bases, with 14 bases between. Germline V CDR1 and CDR2: MNHEY, SVGAGI. The CDR3 nucleotides read TGTGCCAGCATGTATTTGGGCCTCAACTATGGCTACACCTTC. Amino acids: CASMYLGLNYGYTF.

This clone came up once. The genes are TRBV30 and TRBJ1-4; TRBD1 matches at 8 bases. V gave up 8 bases and J gave up 7 bases; unmatched junction bases: 9. Germline V CDR1 and CDR2: GTSNPN, SVGIG (reference sequence). The CDR3 has 13 amino acids. The CDR3 here is CAHGQGVVEKLFF. The CDR3 nucleotides read TGTGCCCACGGACAGGGCGTAGTTGAAAAACTGTTTTTT.

J is TRBJ2-1 and V is TRBV9; TRBD2 agrees at 7 bases. CDR1 is SGDLS, CDR2 YYNGEE, per germline. This CDR3 has 15 residues. The V segment lost 5 bases and the J segment 2 bases; nucleotides outside the gene matches: 7. The CDR3 DNA reads as TGTGCCAGCAGTGTCGGGACTACCACCTACAATGAGCAGTTCTTC. Amino acid sequence: CASSVGTTTYNEQFF.

The rearrangement uses TRBV6-4 and TRBJ1-5; D gene unclear. CDR1 is MRHNA and CDR2 is SNTAGT in the germline V gene. CDR3 length equals 13 residues. The V and J ends lost 4 bases and 0 bases respectively, with 4 bases between them. The CDR3 here is CASSANSNQPQHF. The CDR3 nucleotides are TGTGCCAGCAGTGCTAATAGCAATCAGCCCCAGCATTTT.

J is TRBJ2-4 and V is TRBV19; 8 bases are shared with TRBD1. V lost 6 bases, J lost 0 bases, and 4 bases stayed unmatched. The length of the CDR3 is 15 residues. Per the germline V gene, CDR1 is LNHDA and CDR2 is SQIVND (reference sequence). The CDR3 nucleotides read TGTGCCAGTAGGGGGACAGGTGAAGCCAAAAACATTCAGTACTTC. It translates to CASRGTGEAKNIQYF.

The chain employs TRBV6-2 or TRBV6-3 and TRBJ1-2, with 7 bases identical to TRBD1. The junction had 6 bases not matched to a gene; V was cut back by 4 bases and J by 7 bases. CDR1 is MNHEY, CDR2 SVGEGT, per germline. This CDR3 has 13 amino acids. In DNA, the CDR3 is TGTGCCAGCAGTTTTCGGGACAGTCTTGGCTACACCTTC. Translation gives CASSFRDSLGYTF.

The rearrangement links TRBV7-2 to TRBJ2-3; D is unresolved. The CDR3 contains 13 residues. Germline V gene lookup returns CDR1 SGHTA and CDR2 FQGNSA. Trimming pared 2 bases from V and 3 bases from J, leaving 6 bases between. The CDR3 nucleotides are TGTGCCAGCAGCTTAACAGCTACAGATACGCAGTATTTT. As protein: CASSLTATDTQYF. Full variable domain (rest looked up from reference TRBV7-2 and TRBJ2-3): GAGVSQSPSNKVTEKGKDVELRCDPISGHTALYWYRQSLGQGLEFLIYFQGNSAPDKSGLPSDRFSAERTGGSVSTLTIQRTQQEDSAVYLCASSLTATDTQYFGPGTRLTVL.

The rearrangement uses TRBV3-1 (or the pseudogene TRBV3-2) and TRBJ2-2; D is tentatively TRBD1 or TRBD2 (5 bases each). With 0 bases removed from V and 7 bases from J, the gap between germline ends came to 12 bases. CDR1 is LGHDT and CDR2 is YNNKEL in the germline V gene (reference sequence). The CDR3 loop spans 15 amino acids. The CDR3 bases are TGTGCCAGCAGCCAAGAACTAGTGGGGCACGGGGAGCTGTTTTTT. It codes for CASSQELVGHGELFF.

The chain carries TRBV5-1 and TRBJ1-4; the D is unclear. Trimming took off 1 base at V and 1 base at J, with 5 bases between the two ends. Per germline, CDR1 SGHRS and CDR2 YFSETQ. This CDR3 has 14 residues. The CDR3 sequence is CASSLTRTNEKLFF. Written as DNA, the CDR3 is TGCGCCAGCAGCTTGACAAGAACTAATGAAAAACTGTTTTTT.

The V and J genes are TRBV2 and TRBJ2-1, with D perhaps TRBD2 (6 bases). V was cut by 7 bases and J by 8 bases, with 15 bases left in between. Germline CDR1 SNHLY, CDR2 FYNNEI. This CDR3 is 13 amino acids long. The CDR3 nucleotides are TGTGCCAGCATTATCGGAGCGGGCGATGAGCAGTTCTTC. Translation: CASIIGAGDEQFF.

The rearrangement joins TRBV2 to TRBJ1-3; 9 bases fit TRBD1. Germline V gene data show CDR1 as SNHLY and CDR2 as FYNNEI. This CDR3 has 15 residues. The V segment lost 6 bases and the J segment 3 bases; nucleotides outside the gene matches: 6. Here the CDR3 DNA reads TGTGCCAGCAGCCCCGGACAGGGGAATGGAAACACCATATATTTT. Amino acids: CASSPGQGNGNTIYF.

This chain uses TRBV29-1 with TRBJ2-1, with TRBD2 matching 15 bases. V was pared by 4 bases and J by 2 bases, with 12 bases of the junction left unmatched. The V gene's germline CDR1 is SQVTM and CDR2 ANQGSEA. The CDR3 has 19 residues. CDR3 loop: CSVGGGRGLAGGTYNEQFF. The CDR3 bases are TGCAGCGTTGGTGGGGGTAGGGGACTAGCGGGAGGAACCTACAATGAGCAGTTCTTC.

The CDR3 here is CASSPGPRGPRAYEQYF. The CDR3 DNA follows: TGTGCCAGCTCACCAGGGCCCAGGGGTCCTCGGGCCTACGAGCAGTACTTC. The gene calls are TRBV18 and TRBJ2-7, with D tentatively TRBD1 (6 bases). This CDR3 region has 17 residues. V lost 2 bases to trimming and J lost 2 bases, with 19 bases between them. Per germline, CDR1 KGHSH and CDR2 LQKENI.

The chain joins TRBV19 to TRBJ2-1; a weak D match, TRBD1 (5 bases). CDR3 size: 13 residues. CDR1 is LNHDA, CDR2 SQIVND, per germline (reference sequence). V gave up 4 bases and J gave up 5 bases, with 9 bases separating them. The CDR3 DNA reads as TGTGCCAGTAGTAGACAGATGAACAATGAGCAGTTCTTC. Translation gives CASSRQMNNEQFF.

This chain connects TRBV19 to TRBJ1-4, with D possibly TRBD1 on 5 matching bases. Trimming took off 5 bases at V and 7 bases at J, with 11 bases between the two ends. Germline lookup yields CDR1 LNHDA and CDR2 SQIVND (reference sequence). The CDR3 loop spans 13 amino acids. In nucleotides, the CDR3 is TGTGCCAGTAGTGCCAGGGTAGGTGAAAAACTGTTTTTT. It is translated as CASSARVGEKLFF.

The V and J genes are TRBV18 and TRBJ2-7; unclear D gene. Germline V lookup: CDR1 KGHSH, CDR2 LQKENI. The CDR3 has 12 amino acids. Trimming removed 5 bases at V and 0 bases at J, with 5 bases between. The CDR3 bases are TGTGCCAGCTCAGCAGCCTCCTACGAGCAGTACTTC. Translating it yields CASSAASYEQYF. Looking up the rest from reference TRBV18 and TRBJ2-7 gives the full variable domain: NAGVMQNPRHLVRRRGQEARLRCSPMKGHSHVYWYRQLPEEGLKFMVYLQKENIIDESGMPKERFSAEFPKEGPSILRIQQVVRGDSAAYFCASSAASYEQYFGPGTRLTVT.

The chain uses TRBV3-1 (or the pseudogene TRBV3-2) and TRBJ1-1, with 7 bases that match TRBD1. CDR3 length equals 17 residues. The junction had 7 bases not matched to a gene; V was cut back by 0 bases and J by 0 bases. The V gene's germline CDR1 is LGHDT and CDR2 YNNKEL (reference sequence). CDR3 sequence (DNA): TGTGCCAGCAGCCAAGATTCCCTAGACAGGGTGAACACTGAAGCTTTCTTT. Its translation: CASSQDSLDRVNTEAFF.

V usage is TRBV5-6 and J usage is TRBJ2-3; the D is unclear. The CDR3 has 13 residues. V was pared by 0 bases and J by 7 bases, with 9 bases between. The V gene's germline CDR1 is SGHDT and CDR2 YYEEEE. The CDR3 region is CASSLGVENTQYF. The CDR3 DNA follows: TGTGCCAGCAGCTTGGGAGTGGAGAATACGCAGTATTTT.

This chain links TRBV10-3 with TRBJ2-3; TRBD2 is a possible D gene (5 bases). Germline CDR1 and CDR2: ENHRY and SYGVKD. V gave up 7 bases and J gave up 0 bases, with 14 bases separating them. This CDR3 comprises 15 residues. This chain's CDR3 is CAIMSAGDSTDTQYF. CDR3 DNA sequence: TGTGCCATCATGAGTGCCGGGGATAGCACAGATACGCAGTATTTT.

CDR3 sequence (DNA): TGTGCCAGCAGCCCCACGGGGAACTCGGAGACCCAGTACTTC. Protein product: CASSPTGNSETQYF. V gene TRBV7-9 combines with J gene TRBJ2-5; D possibly corresponds to TRBD2 (5 bases). Deletions cut 5 bases from V and 5 bases from J, with 15 bases between. The CDR3 is made up of 14 amino acids. From germline, CDR1 is SEHNR and CDR2 FQNEAQ (reference sequence).

This sequence joins TRBV10-3 and TRBJ1-6, with a possible D match to TRBD1 (6 bases). This CDR3 comprises 17 residues. Germline V gene sequence: CDR1 ENHRY, CDR2 SYGVKD. Trimming cost V 2 bases and J 8 bases, with 19 bases left between them. CDR3 in amino acids: CAISELEGGIEDSPLHF. DNA of the CDR3: TGTGCCATCAGTGAGCTTGAGGGGGGAATTGAGGATTCACCCCTCCACTTT.

The chain employs TRBV5-1 and TRBJ2-6; 12 bases align to TRBD1. The CDR3 runs 18 residues. V lost 4 bases to trimming and J lost 2 bases; unmatched junction nucleotides: 7. Germline assignment: CDR1 SGHRS and CDR2 YFSETQ. This CDR3 is CASSPPGTGGTGANVLTF. CDR3 sequence (DNA): TGCGCCAGCAGCCCTCCCGGGACAGGGGGCACTGGGGCCAACGTCCTGACTTTC.

CDR3: CASSSHRVVNTEAFF. CDR3 bases: TGTGCCAGCAGCTCGCACAGGGTGGTGAACACTGAAGCTTTCTTT. This chain links TRBV7-2 with TRBJ1-1, with a weak D call TRBD1 (6 bases). Trimming left V 4 bases short and J 0 bases short, with 12 bases between. The length of the CDR3 is 15 residues. Germline V gene lookup returns CDR1 SGHTA and CDR2 FQGNSA.

This chain joins TRBV5-1 and TRBJ1-5; 10 bases agree with TRBD1. Germline V gene lookup returns CDR1 SGHRS and CDR2 YFSETQ. The CDR3 totals 15 residues. V lost 4 bases and J lost 4; bases outside the gene matches: 5. CDR3 sequence: CASSPGTGANQPQHF. CDR3 in DNA: TGCGCCAGCAGCCCCGGGACAGGGGCAAATCAGCCCCAGCATTTT.

The rearrangement links TRBV28 to TRBJ1-6; TRBD1 agrees at 9 bases. The V gene end was trimmed by 3 bases and the J gene end by 9 bases; junction bases not matched to a gene: 6. Germline-derived CDR1 and CDR2 are MDHEN and SYDVKM. The CDR3 contains 15 residues. CDR3 DNA sequence: TGTGCCAGCAGTTTTGACGACAGGGGGACTTCACCCCTCCACTTT. This encodes CASSFDDRGTSPLHF.

This rearrangement joins TRBV5-1 to TRBJ2-7; D ambiguous. Germline V gene data show CDR1 as SGHRS and CDR2 as YFSETQ. This CDR3 has 14 amino acids. Trimming removed 1 base at V and 1 base at J, with 9 bases between. CDR3 residues: CASSLWQSSYEQYF. As DNA, the CDR3 is TGCGCCAGCAGCTTGTGGCAGAGTTCCTACGAGCAGTACTTC.

This rearrangement joins TRBV30 to TRBJ1-2; D unclear. Germline CDR1 GTSNPN, CDR2 SVGIG (reference sequence). V was clipped by 6 bases and J by 4 bases, with 15 bases between them. The CDR3 has 13 amino acids. The CDR3 loop is CACPWASGYGYTF. CDR3 bases: TGTGCCTGCCCTTGGGCCTCGGGCTATGGCTACACCTTC. Complete variable domain (other parts from reference TRBV30 and TRBJ1-2): SQTIHQWPATLVQPVGSPLSLECTVEGTSNPNLYWYRQAAGRGLQLLFYSVGIGQISSEVPQNLSASRPQDRQFILSSKKLLLSDSGFYLCACPWASGYGYTFGSGTRLTVV.

The V gene is TRBV3-1 (or the pseudogene TRBV3-2), the J gene TRBJ1-5; D unclear. This CDR3 has 14 amino acids. The V gene lost 1 base and the J gene lost 1 base, with 5 bases spanning the gap. CDR1 is LGHDT and CDR2 is YNNKEL in the germline V gene (reference sequence). The DNA of the CDR3 is TGTGCCAGCAGCCAAGGAGTGAGCAATCAGCCCCAGCATTTT. This codes for CASSQGVSNQPQHF.

V is TRBV9 and J is TRBJ1-6; 8 nucleotides agree with TRBD1. Unmatched junction bases numbered 6, after V lost 0 bases and J lost 7 bases. CDR3 length: 16 amino acids. Germline V gene sequence: CDR1 SGDLS, CDR2 YYNGEE. The CDR3 loop reads CASSVDQGAWNSPLHF. CDR3 nucleotides: TGTGCCAGCAGCGTAGATCAGGGGGCTTGGAATTCACCCCTCCACTTT.